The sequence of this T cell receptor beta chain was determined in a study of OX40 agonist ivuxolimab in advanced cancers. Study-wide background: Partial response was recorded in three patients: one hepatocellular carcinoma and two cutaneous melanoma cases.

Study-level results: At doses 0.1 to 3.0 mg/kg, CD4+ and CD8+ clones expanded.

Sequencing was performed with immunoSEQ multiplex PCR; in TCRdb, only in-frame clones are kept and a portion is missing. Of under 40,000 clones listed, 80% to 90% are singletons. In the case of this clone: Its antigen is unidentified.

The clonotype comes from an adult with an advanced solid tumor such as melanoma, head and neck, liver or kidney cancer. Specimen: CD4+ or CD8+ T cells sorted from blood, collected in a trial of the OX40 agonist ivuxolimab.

CDR3 residues: CASSYQGLAQTYEQYF. CDR3 sequence (DNA): TGTGCCAGCAGTTACCAAGGACTAGCTCAGACCTACGAGCAGTACTTC. The rearrangement links TRBV6-6 to TRBJ2-7; 8 bases agree with TRBD2. The CDR3 consists of 16 residues. CDR1 and CDR2 (germline): MNHNY, SVGAGI (reference sequence). V trimming: 2 bases; J trimming: 2 bases; junction bases outside the gene matches: 8.